A selection of T cell receptor beta chains follows, all from one sample in a study of long-term antiretroviral therapy in people with HIV. TCRdb keeps only in-frame clones here, not all; method: immunoSEQ multiplex PCR. The sample holds tens of thousands of clones, about 80% seen once. This specimen consisted of unsorted PBMCs, obtained 0.5 years after starting antiretroviral therapy. These receptors were taken from a man aged 18 to 30 with HIV. Each CDR3 is given with its conserved first and last residue. Each record gives: V gene, D gene, clone size, J gene, CDR3 DNA, CDR3 protein. A D gene is named only where the DNA matches it firmly. Some rows mark clone size as missing; the rest say once, few, many or name a class of expanded clone.

TRBV6-5	.	.	TRBJ2-7	TGTGCCACCAAGCCGTATCCCTCCTACGAGCAGTACTTC	CATKPYPSYEQYF
TRBV7-2	TRBD2	.	TRBJ2-1	TGTGCCAGCAGCTCCATAGCGGGAGGGGGCAATGAGCAGTTCTTC	CASSSIAGGGNEQFF
TRBV10-3	.	.	TRBJ2-1	TGTGCCATCAGGGGCCTGGGGGATGAGCAGTTCTTC	CAIRGLGDEQFF
TRBV7-6	.	.	TRBJ2-1	TGTGCCAGCAGCGTCCGACCTACAGAAAAACCCGGCAATGAGCAGTTCTTC	CASSVRPTEKPGNEQFF
TRBV19	TRBD1	few	TRBJ1-1	TGTGCCAGTAACTCTCCATCCGCAGGGGGGGTCACTGAAGCTTTCTTT	CASNSPSAGGVTEAFF
TRBV28	.	.	TRBJ1-3	TGTGCCAGCGGGACACCCGGAAACACCATATATTTT	CASGTPGNTIYF
TRBV2	TRBD2	.	TRBJ2-3	TGTGCCAGCAGTGAGACGGGCGGGAGGCAGTATTTT	CASSETGGRQYF
TRBV5-4	.	.	TRBJ2-7	TGTGCCAGCAGCCAGGGGCCCAACCACTACGAGCAGTACTTC	CASSQGPNHYEQYF
TRBV7-8	.	.	TRBJ1-1	TGTGCCAGCAGCTTAGAAGAGGGATACACTGAAGCTTTCTTT	CASSLEEGYTEAFF
TRBV9	.	.	TRBJ2-3	TGTGCCAGCAGCGTAGAGGAGACTCCCCTGGATACGCAGTATTTT	CASSVEETPLDTQYF
TRBV2	.	.	TRBJ2-4	TGTGCCAGCAGTGTCGATCCCAAAAACATTCAGTACTTC	CASSVDPKNIQYF
TRBV7-3	TRBD2	.	TRBJ2-7	TGTGCCAGCAGCACGAGCGGGAGAGGCCCCTACGAGCAGTACTTC	CASSTSGRGPYEQYF
TRBV7-9	TRBD1	few	TRBJ2-7	TGTGCCAGCAGCAACCGGGACAGCGTCTTCGAGCAGTACTTC	CASSNRDSVFEQYF
TRBV7-8	.	few	TRBJ2-1	TGTGCCAGCAGCTTAGCCGGGAGAAATTTCGTGTATGAGCAGTTCTTC	CASSLAGRNFVYEQFF
TRBV5-6	.	.	TRBJ1-6	TGTGCCAGCAGCTTGAGGGTCGAATGGCAGAGCTCCTATAATTCACCCCTCCACTTT	CASSLRVEWQSSYNSPLHF
TRBV27	.	.	TRBJ2-2	TGTGCCAGCAGAATCGCCACCGCGAACACCGGGGAGCTGTTTTTT	CASRIATANTGELFF
TRBV5-5	.	.	TRBJ2-2	TGTGCCAGCAGCTTGCGAGCAGGGAGGAACACCGGGGAGCTGTTTTTT	CASSLRAGRNTGELFF
TRBV7-9	TRBD2	.	TRBJ2-1	TGTGCCAGCATACCCCGGTTGGTTAGCGGGGGATTCAATGAGCAGTTCTTC	CASIPRLVSGGFNEQFF
TRBV4-3	TRBD1	few	TRBJ1-4	TGCGCCAGCAGCCAGGACAGGGGAACTAATGAAAAACTGTTTTTT	CASSQDRGTNEKLFF
TRBV10-3	TRBD1	once	TRBJ1-1	TGTGCCATCAGTGAGTCGGCAGGGGGTGACACTGAAGCTTTCTTT	CAISESAGGDTEAFF
TRBV10-3	TRBD2	.	TRBJ2-1	TGTGCCATCAGAACCGGAGCGGGGGGGCTAAATGAGCAGTTCTTC	CAIRTGAGGLNEQFF
TRBV2	.	.	TRBJ2-5	TGTGCCAGCAGGGATAAAGGGACTTCACAAGAGACCCAGTACTTC	CASRDKGTSQETQYF
TRBV15	.	.	TRBJ2-7	TGTGCCACCTCGCCAGGACGAGGCGAGCAGTACTTC	CATSPGRGEQYF
TRBV28	TRBD1	.	TRBJ1-4	TGTGCCAGCAACCCGGGACAGGGGGATGAAAAACTGTTTTTT	CASNPGQGDEKLFF
TRBV20-1	TRBD2	.	TRBJ2-1	TGCAGTGCTAGAGTGGCGGGGGGTCAGTTCTTC	CSARVAGGQFF
TRBV7-8	.	.	TRBJ2-7	TGTGCCAGCAGCTTACAGACAGCCTACGAGCAGTACTTC	CASSLQTAYEQYF
TRBV4-1	.	.	TRBJ1-1	TGCGCCAGCAGCCAAGATGGGGGGGCTGAAGCTTTCTTT	CASSQDGGAEAFF
TRBV4-1	.	few	TRBJ2-5	TGCGCCAGCAGCCAAGAGGACCGGGACTCACTTTGGGAGACCCAGTACTTC	CASSQEDRDSLWETQYF
TRBV5-1	TRBD1	few	TRBJ2-7	TGCGCCAGCAGCTTGTCCTCTCGGGACAGGTACGAGCAGTACTTC	CASSLSSRDRYEQYF
TRBV7-9	.	.	TRBJ2-7	TGTGCCAGCAGCTTAAGCGGATTTCTTGGGACTTCTTCCTACGAGCAGTACTTC	CASSLSGFLGTSSYEQYF
TRBV29-1	.	.	TRBJ2-7	TGCAGCGTTGACGGCAGGGACGAGCAGTACTTC	CSVDGRDEQYF
TRBV6-6	.	.	TRBJ2-3	TGTGCCAGCAGGGATACTCCCGGTGGTCCAGATACGCAGTATTTT	CASRDTPGGPDTQYF
TRBV6-5	.	.	TRBJ2-7	TGTGCCAGCAGTTACTCCAAAAACCTCTACGAGCAGTACTTC	CASSYSKNLYEQYF
TRBV4-3	.	few	TRBJ1-6	TGCGCCAGCAGCCAAGCAGAGACCTATAATTCACCCCTCCACTTT	CASSQAETYNSPLHF
TRBV5-6	.	.	TRBJ1-1	TGTGCCAGCAGCAGGGGGGCGTTGGATGCTTTCTTT	CASSRGALDAFF
TRBV19	.	.	TRBJ1-5	TGTGCCAGTAGTATTGGGGAACATAGCAATCAGCCCCAGCATTTT	CASSIGEHSNQPQHF
TRBV6-5	.	once	TRBJ1-5	TGTGCCAGCAGTTACTCTGAGGGGTGGCAGCCCCAGCATTTT	CASSYSEGWQPQHF
TRBV5-1	TRBD1	once	TRBJ2-7	TGCGCCAGCAGCTTGGGGGACAGGACCTACGAGCAGTACTTC	CASSLGDRTYEQYF
TRBV19	.	once	TRBJ1-5	TGTGCCAGTAGTATAATGGCAGGGGCACGCCAGCCCCAGCATTTT	CASSIMAGARQPQHF
TRBV7-9	.	.	TRBJ1-1	TGTGCCAGCACTTTCTTGAACACTGAAGCTTTCTTT	CASTFLNTEAFF
TRBV6-4	.	.	TRBJ1-1	TGTGCCAGCAGTGGCTCGGCTGGGAACACTGAAGCTTTCTTT	CASSGSAGNTEAFF
TRBV29-1	TRBD1	.	TRBJ1-1	TGCAGCGTTAAGGGTTTCGGACAGGGAGCTATGAACACTGAAGCTTTCTTT	CSVKGFGQGAMNTEAFF
TRBV4-2	.	.	TRBJ1-2	TGTGCCAGCAGCCAGCCCCCTGGCGTAGGAGACTATGGCTACACCTTC	CASSQPPGVGDYGYTF
TRBV6-6	.	.	TRBJ1-2	TGTGCCAGCGTCCCACTCCGAGGGGGTGGCTACACCTTC	CASVPLRGGGYTF